Listed below are T cell receptor beta chains from one sample, sequenced in a study of blood T cell repertoires in COVID-19. Clones were sequenced by immunoSEQ multiplex PCR, and TCRdb holds only the in-frame ones, with some missing. There are about 160,000 clones in the sample; approximately 87% occur only once, and approximately 7% lies in the top ten. The material sequenced was PBMCs or T cells enriched from blood (not recorded which). The receptors shown here come from a woman aged 45-60 years who had recovered from COVID-19. Each CDR3 is given with its conserved first and last residue. A D gene is named only where the DNA matches it firmly. Not all rows give a size; the values are once, few, many and, for expanded clones, a class.

v_gene	d_gene	j_gene	abundance	CDR3aa	CDR3nt
TRBV19	NA	TRBJ2-3	NA	CASKRGPTDTQYF	TGTGCCAGTAAAAGGGGCCCCACAGATACGCAGTATTTT
TRBV7-2	NA	TRBJ1-3	NA	CASSLEPRGNTIYF	TGTGCCAGCAGCTTAGAGCCTCGGGGAAACACCATATATTTT
TRBV2	NA	TRBJ1-2	NA	CASSERYGYTF	TGTGCCAGCAGTGAACGGTATGGCTACACCTTC
TRBV7-3	NA	TRBJ2-3	NA	CASSLREADTQYF	TGTGCCAGCAGCTTAAGGGAGGCGGATACGCAGTATTTT
TRBV4-3	NA	TRBJ2-5	NA	CASSQDPPPNEETQYF	TGCGCCAGCAGCCAAGATCCCCCACCAAACGAGGAGACCCAGTACTTC
TRBV9	NA	TRBJ1-3	NA	CASSDTAHSGNTIYF	TGTGCCAGCAGCGATACAGCTCACTCTGGAAACACCATATATTTT
TRBV12-3/TRBV12-4	NA	TRBJ2-5	NA	CASSLYGQRPYF	TGTGCCAGCAGCCTCTATGGACAGAGGCCGTACTTC
TRBV12-3/TRBV12-4	NA	TRBJ1-4	NA	CASAGTEKLFF	TGTGCCAGCGCGGGCACCGAAAAACTGTTTTTT
TRBV7-9	NA	TRBJ2-2	NA	CASSLSSRGLNIGELFF	TGTGCCAGCAGCTTAAGTTCACGAGGCCTGAACATCGGGGAGCTGTTTTTT
TRBV12-3/TRBV12-4	NA	TRBJ2-5	NA	CASSGTGETQYF	TGTGCCAGCAGTGGTACGGGGGAGACCCAGTACTTC
TRBV7-2	TRBD2	TRBJ2-5	NA	CASSFTPLAGGQETQYF	TGTGCCAGCAGCTTCACGCCCCTAGCGGGGGGGCAAGAGACCCAGTACTTC
TRBV11-3	TRBD1	TRBJ2-7	NA	CASSPVGQGVHEQYF	TGTGCCAGCAGTCCGGTGGGACAGGGGGTTCACGAGCAGTACTTC
TRBV6-1	NA	TRBJ1-6	NA	CASSVSGGGLSSPLHF	TGTGCCAGCAGTGTAAGCGGGGGGGGGCTTAGTTCACCCCTCCACTTT
TRBV7-8	NA	TRBJ2-4	NA	CASSLPWDNGNIQYF	TGTGCCAGCAGCTTACCTTGGGACAATGGGAACATTCAGTACTTC
TRBV30	TRBD1	TRBJ2-2	NA	CAWTNRQGGTGELFF	TGTGCCTGGACAAACAGACAGGGGGGGACCGGGGAGCTGTTTTTT
TRBV6-5	TRBD1	TRBJ1-6	few	CASSFGTGNSPLHF	TGTGCCAGCAGCTTCGGGACAGGGAATTCACCCCTCCACTTT
TRBV19	NA	TRBJ2-1	NA	CASRGLRAGTYNEQFF	TGTGCCAGTAGGGGTTTAAGGGCGGGTACATACAATGAGCAGTTCTTC
TRBV5-6	TRBD2	TRBJ2-5	NA	CASSLFSLADLQETQYF	TGTGCCAGCAGCTTGTTTAGCCTAGCGGACCTACAAGAGACCCAGTACTTC
TRBV6-5	TRBD1	TRBJ1-2	NA	CASSPGGSGQHGYTF	TGTGCCAGCAGTCCCGGCGGATCGGGACAGCATGGCTACACCTTC
TRBV19	TRBD1	TRBJ1-4	NA	CASSTTGGINEKLFF	TGTGCCAGTAGTACTACAGGGGGCATTAATGAAAAACTGTTTTTT
TRBV11-2	TRBD2	TRBJ2-1	NA	CASSLGLAGGRAYNEQFF	TGTGCCAGCAGTCTGGGACTAGCGGGGGGCAGAGCCTACAATGAGCAGTTCTTC
TRBV7-6	NA	TRBJ1-5	NA	CASSLFGLDQPQHF	TGTGCCAGCAGCTTATTCGGTCTGGATCAGCCCCAGCATTTT
TRBV19	TRBD1	TRBJ1-2	NA	CASSTGTGYGYTF	TGTGCCAGTAGTACCGGGACAGGGTACGGCTACACCTTC
TRBV27	NA	TRBJ1-1	NA	CASSLGTASANTEAFF	TGTGCCAGCAGTTTGGGCACTGCCTCAGCGAACACTGAAGCTTTCTTT
TRBV29-1	TRBD1	TRBJ2-1	once	CSDGGTGGSYNEQFF	TGCAGCGACGGGGGGACAGGGGGATCCTACAATGAGCAGTTCTTC
TRBV27	NA	TRBJ2-3	NA	CASSPRIGRISDTQYF	TGTGCCAGCAGCCCGAGGATAGGGAGGATATCAGATACGCAGTATTTT